This T cell receptor beta chain is from a study of T cell responses to AZD1222 COVID-19 vaccine. As for the study in general: Second-dose schedules of about 4 or about 12 weeks were combined.

Findings and limits, study-wide: With dominance at 160-218 and 743-854, vaccine-associated CD4 TCRs spanned spike. Breadth and depth of Spike-specific TCRs rose after two AZD1222 doses. Epitopes outside B.1.351 and B.1.1.7 mutated regions reportedly drew nearly half of spike TCRs.

As for this clone: No antigen is known for it.

TCRdb keeps only in-frame clones here, not all; method: immunoSEQ multiplex PCR. The sample yields some 140,000 clones, 80% to 90% seen once. The trim removed 8 bases at V and 2 bases at J, leaving 7 bases unmatched. Germline V CDR1 and CDR2: MRHNA, SNTAGT. This CDR3 is 14 amino acids long. Sequenced here: peripheral blood, sampled on day 0 of AZD1222 vaccination. This TCR derives from an adult in good health. The chain carries TRBV6-4 and TRBJ2-3; 7 positions agree with TRBD1. The CDR3 DNA reads as TGTGCCAGCGGGGAAACAGGGGACACAGATACGCAGTATTTT. Encoded protein: CASGETGDTDTQYF.